Reported below is one TCR beta chain. This sample was taken from a study of control samples from healthy donors and cancer patients. TCRdb's table, derived via immunoSEQ multiplex PCR, lists solely in-frame clones and lacks some. The sample shows 98,000 or so clones, about 88% of them seen only once. Germline CDR1 reads LGHDT; CDR2 reads YNNKEL (reference sequence). With 3 bases clipped from V and 5 bases from J, the junction kept 9 bases outside the gene matches. The CDR3 covers 17 residues. This sequence was found in a woman in her 70s in good health. The chain employs TRBV3-1 (or the pseudogene TRBV3-2) and TRBJ2-5; TRBD2 aligns across 13 bases. The sequenced material came from blood. CDR3: CASSQGRTSGSLETQYF. CDR3 sequence (DNA): TGTGCCAGCAGCCAGGGACGGACTAGCGGGAGTTTGGAGACCCAGTACTTC.